Each of the 2 T cell receptor beta chains below was sequenced from the same sample in a study of blood T cell repertoires in COVID-19 (dated by TCRdb to about 2020). Libraries came from the immunoSEQ multiplex PCR assay. TCRdb mirrors the immuneACCESS table, restricted to in-frame sequences. Some clones are absent from its copies; in checked studies, under half trace to an unresolved V gene, and the reason for the others is unknown. The sample profile shows about 270,000 clones; 85% to 90% of them were found once. Under 2.5% of the sample lies in the top ten. The sample was PBMCs or T cells enriched from blood (not recorded which). These receptors originate from an older woman who had recovered from COVID-19.

V gene TRBV7-9 combines with J gene TRBJ1-6; TRBD1 agrees at 9 bases. Trimming at V came to 7 bases and at J to 6 bases, leaving 4 bases not matched to a gene. Germline V gene data show CDR1 as SEHNR and CDR2 as FQNEAQ (reference sequence). The CDR3 loop spans 14 amino acids. CDR3 loop: CASTYRGLNSPLHF. The CDR3 DNA is TGTGCCAGCACCTACAGGGGGCTTAATTCACCCCTCCACTTT.

V is TRBV4-2 and J is TRBJ1-4; D not certain. Trimming took 1 base from V and 0 from J, leaving 12 bases between them. The CDR3 is 17 amino acids. Germline loops: CDR1 LGHNA, CDR2 YNFKEQ. CDR3 DNA sequence: TGTGCCAGCAGCCAAGCAGTATCCGGGGCAACTAATGAAAAACTGTTTTTT. Amino acids: CASSQAVSGATNEKLFF.